These T cell receptor beta chains were read from a single sample in a study of blood T cell repertoires in COVID-19. Sequencing used immunoSEQ multiplex PCR; TCRdb keeps in-frame clones, though not all of them. This table has about 280,000 clones, 70% to 90% appearing once. The sample consisted of peripheral blood. These TCRs come from a woman in her seventies with COVID-19, enrolled during active disease. Both conserved end residues are part of each CDR3. A D gene is named only where the DNA matches it firmly. Some rows have no size entry. The others give once, few or many, or a class for an expanded clone.

d_call,clone_size,j_call,v_call,cdr3_aa,cdr3_nt
TRBD1,NA,TRBJ2-7,TRBV14,CASSLRAGGYEQYF,TGTGCCAGCAGCCTCCGGGCAGGGGGATACGAGCAGTACTTC
TRBD1,NA,TRBJ2-7,TRBV4-1,CASSRTGASSYEQYF,TGCGCCAGCAGCCGTACAGGGGCAAGCTCCTACGAGCAGTACTTC
NA,NA,TRBJ1-4,TRBV2,CASSGGSEKLFF,TGTGCCAGCAGTGGAGGGTCTGAAAAACTGTTTTTT
TRBD1,once,TRBJ1-2,TRBV11-2,CASSLIWDRVRTF,TGTGCCAGCAGCTTAATATGGGACAGGGTACGGACCTTC
TRBD1,NA,TRBJ1-1,TRBV2,CASSDRGVTEAFF,TGTGCCAGCTCGGACAGGGGGGTCACTGAAGCTTTCTTT
TRBD2,NA,TRBJ2-7,TRBV5-4,CASSPRGAPYEQYF,TGTGCCAGCAGCCCGCGGGGGGCCCCCTACGAGCAGTACTTC
NA,NA,TRBJ1-1,TRBV2,CASSSSRNTEAFF,TGTGCCAGCAGTTCTAGTAGGAACACTGAAGCTTTCTTT
NA,NA,TRBJ1-3,TRBV5-1,CASSLETVPIYF,TGCGCCAGCAGCTTGGAGACAGTACCCATATATTTT
NA,NA,TRBJ2-2,TRBV19,CASTNRAGELFF,TGTGCCAGTACGAACAGAGCCGGGGAGCTGTTTTTT
TRBD2,NA,TRBJ2-3,TRBV19,CASSRSGGADTQYF,TGTGCCAGTAGTCGTAGCGGGGGAGCAGATACGCAGTATTTT
NA,NA,TRBJ1-4,TRBV21-1,CASSKVGRGDEKLFF,TGTGCCAGCAGCAAAGTAGGCAGGGGGGATGAAAAACTGTTTTTT
NA,NA,TRBJ1-1,TRBV18,CASSPHQSEAFF,TGTGCCAGCTCACCACATCAGTCTGAAGCTTTCTTT
NA,once,TRBJ1-2,TRBV28,CASSLSPGPSYGYTF,TGTGCCAGCAGTTTAAGTCCAGGGCCAAGCTATGGCTACACCTTC
NA,few,TRBJ1-2,TRBV24-1,CATSAEGGYGYTF,TGTGCCACCAGTGCCGAAGGGGGTTATGGCTACACCTTC
NA,NA,TRBJ1-5,TRBV10-3,CAISESVGNQPQHF,TGTGCCATCAGTGAGAGCGTGGGCAATCAGCCCCAGCATTTT
NA,once,TRBJ1-1,TRBV30,CAYFPVHDTEAFF,TGTGCCTACTTCCCGGTGCATGACACTGAAGCTTTCTTT
TRBD2,NA,TRBJ2-4,TRBV19,CASSIPRAGGGTKNIQYF,TGTGCCAGTAGTATTCCCAGGGCGGGGGGTGGAACCAAAAACATTCAGTACTTC
NA,NA,TRBJ1-1,TRBV30,CAWRQVLNTEAFF,TGTGCCTGGAGACAGGTATTGAACACTGAAGCTTTCTTT
NA,NA,TRBJ1-2,TRBV30,CAWSRETDAHGYTF,TGTGCCTGGAGCCGGGAGACAGACGCCCATGGCTACACCTTC
NA,NA,TRBJ1-2,TRBV4-2,CASTPTDNYGYTF,TGTGCCAGCACCCCGACAGACAACTATGGCTACACCTTC
TRBD2,NA,TRBJ2-1,TRBV7-9,CASSSTGTTYNEQFF,TGTGCCAGCAGCTCGACCGGGACTACCTACAATGAGCAGTTCTTC
TRBD2,few,TRBJ2-1,TRBV6-4,CASSDRAGPYNEQFF,TGTGCCAGCAGTGACCGAGCGGGGCCCTACAATGAGCAGTTCTTC
NA,NA,TRBJ1-3,TRBV7-6,CASSLGSSGNTIYF,TGTGCCAGCAGCTTAGGGAGCTCTGGAAACACCATATATTTT
NA,NA,TRBJ2-7,TRBV7-2,CASSFKSPHEQYF,TGTGCCAGCAGCTTCAAAAGCCCCCACGAGCAGTACTTC
NA,NA,TRBJ2-3,TRBV6-5,CASSTSWSSEDTQYF,TGTGCCAGCAGTACCTCGTGGTCTAGCGAAGATACGCAGTATTTT
NA,NA,TRBJ1-1,TRBV2,CASDYTRSEAFF,TGTGCCAGTGATTACACGAGGTCTGAAGCTTTCTTT
TRBD2,NA,TRBJ2-7,TRBV6-5,CASSTSGGRYEQYF,TGTGCCAGCAGTACTAGCGGGGGACGCTACGAGCAGTACTTC
NA,NA,TRBJ2-3,TRBV30,CASAKGSNTDTQYF,TGTGCCTCCGCGAAAGGGAGTAACACAGATACGCAGTATTTT
TRBD1,NA,TRBJ2-5,TRBV29-1,CSVEGGDSKRGAQYF,TGCAGCGTTGAAGGAGGGGACAGCAAGAGAGGGGCCCAGTACTTC
NA,NA,TRBJ1-4,TRBV12-3/TRBV12-4,CASRRGGEKLFF,TGTGCCAGCAGAAGGGGGGGGGAAAAACTGTTTTTT
NA,NA,TRBJ1-5,TRBV19,CASSIPGTTLSNQPQHF,TGTGCCAGTAGTATCCCCGGGACAACCCTTAGCAATCAGCCCCAGCATTTT
TRBD1,NA,TRBJ1-5,TRBV20-1,CSASVVGTVNQPQHF,TGCAGTGCTAGTGTGGTCGGGACAGTCAATCAGCCCCAGCATTTT
TRBD1,NA,TRBJ1-1,TRBV6-5,CASSIQGDTEAFF,TGTGCCAGCAGTATACAGGGGGACACTGAAGCTTTCTTT
NA,NA,TRBJ2-4,TRBV28,CASRGPGDIQYF,TGTGCCAGCAGGGGACCAGGGGACATTCAGTACTTC
NA,NA,TRBJ1-2,TRBV9,CASSPSLLYGYTF,TGTGCCAGCAGCCCGTCGCTATTGTATGGCTACACCTTC
TRBD2,NA,TRBJ2-3,TRBV30,CAWSVLAAGGPTDTQYF,TGTGCCTGGAGTGTACTGGCAGCGGGGGGGCCGACAGATACGCAGTATTTT
TRBD1,NA,TRBJ2-2,TRBV9,CASSVTGGIGELFF,TGTGCCAGCAGCGTAACAGGGGGCATCGGGGAGCTGTTTTTT
NA,NA,TRBJ2-1,TRBV6-6,CASSPGLPPRPGEEQFF,TGTGCCAGCAGTCCAGGACTGCCTCCCCGCCCGGGGGAAGAGCAGTTCTTC
NA,NA,TRBJ2-3,TRBV7-9,CASSLDSGGGTQYF,TGTGCCAGCAGCTTAGACAGTGGGGGAGGTACGCAGTATTTT
TRBD2,NA,TRBJ2-2,TRBV30,CALGASGKNTGELFF,TGTGCCCTGGGGGCTAGCGGGAAGAACACCGGGGAGCTGTTTTTT
NA,NA,TRBJ1-4,TRBV6-5,CASSYSRGLEKLFF,TGTGCCAGCAGTTACTCGAGAGGTCTTGAAAAACTGTTTTTT
NA,NA,TRBJ2-7,TRBV12-3/TRBV12-4,CASSVSGIHEQYF,TGTGCCAGCAGTGTCTCAGGGATCCACGAGCAGTACTTC
TRBD2,few,TRBJ2-4,TRBV19,CATRLAGRNIQYF,TGTGCCACCCGACTAGCTGGGAGAAACATTCAGTACTTC
TRBD1,NA,TRBJ2-5,TRBV18,CASSLGQAKTQYF,TGTGCCAGCTCACTGGGACAGGCCAAGACCCAGTACTTC
NA,few,TRBJ1-2,TRBV5-1,CASRSDSYGYTF,TGCGCCAGCAGGTCTGACTCCTATGGCTACACCTTC
NA,NA,TRBJ2-2,TRBV1,CTSKLSGELFF,TGCACCAGCAAATTATCCGGGGAGCTGTTTTTT
NA,NA,TRBJ1-6,TRBV21-1,CASSKAIGSAINSPLHF,TGTGCCAGCAGCAAAGCCATCGGAAGCGCCATTAATTCACCCCTCCACTTT
NA,NA,TRBJ2-1,TRBV7-2,CASSPLGGTSYNEQFF,TGTGCCAGCAGCCCCCTAGGGGGTACCTCCTACAATGAGCAGTTCTTC
TRBD2,NA,TRBJ2-3,TRBV4-3,CASSPGTSGGPTDTQYF,TGCGCCAGCAGCCCAGGGACTAGCGGGGGGCCGACAGATACGCAGTATTTT
NA,few,TRBJ1-6,TRBV10-3,CAISEWGTDNSPLHF,TGTGCCATCAGTGAGTGGGGCACAGATAATTCACCCCTCCACTTT